This is a list of T cell receptor beta chains from one sample in a study of blood T cell repertoires in COVID-19. The data were produced by immunoSEQ multiplex PCR, yet TCRdb's version contains in-frame clones alone and is incomplete. The sample carries around 300,000 clones, 75% to 90% recorded once. The sample comprised PBMCs or T cells enriched from blood (not recorded which). These receptors all stem from a woman under 30 who had recovered from COVID-19. Each CDR3 is given with its conserved first and last residue. Clone size is not always given. Where it is, it says once, few, many or a class for expanded clones.

TRBV5-1	TRBJ1-4	-	CASSLEQTNEKLFF
TRBV5-1	TRBJ2-7	-	CASSLEQGGSYEQYF
TRBV10-3	TRBJ1-1	-	CAISQGGNTEAFF
TRBV27	TRBJ2-2	-	CASSPRGALNTGELFF
TRBV12-3/TRBV12-4	TRBJ1-4	-	CASRGQGVEKLFF
TRBV7-2	TRBJ1-2	-	CASSPKGQGYGYTF
TRBV5-1	TRBJ2-2	-	CASSAGPSTGELFF
TRBV2	TRBJ1-1	-	CASSGGTGNTEAFF
TRBV5-1	TRBJ1-2	-	CASSAGQGDYGYTF
TRBV5-6	TRBJ2-1	-	CASRSLAGSYNEQFF
TRBV28	TRBJ2-3	once	CASSADRGSADTQYF
TRBV2	TRBJ1-6	-	CASIPDSLSYNSPLHF
TRBV7-2	TRBJ2-3	-	CASSPAISGADTQYF
TRBV5-1	TRBJ1-2	-	CASSLYPTGERGYTF
TRBV7-6	TRBJ1-4	-	CASSPDSRATNEKLFF
TRBV27	TRBJ2-7	few	CASSHRGGNYEQYF
TRBV19	TRBJ1-2	-	CASSILGQGGYGYTF
TRBV3-1/TRBV3-2	TRBJ2-5	-	CASSQTSGGETQYF
TRBV5-1	TRBJ2-5	-	CASSLELAGETQYF
TRBV28	TRBJ1-2	-	CASSPPLRGVRGYTF
TRBV4-2	TRBJ2-5	-	CASSPGTSQETQYF
TRBV11-2	TRBJ1-2	-	CASSLAQGWGYGYTF
TRBV9	TRBJ1-1	once	CASSVGLGGEPFF
TRBV11-2	TRBJ1-5	-	CASSLGTGGQPQHF
TRBV4-1	TRBJ2-3	-	CASSQVTVTDTQYF
TRBV30	TRBJ1-1	-	CAWSFGRQGLTEAFF
TRBV27	TRBJ1-1	-	CASSLTGQYNTEAFF